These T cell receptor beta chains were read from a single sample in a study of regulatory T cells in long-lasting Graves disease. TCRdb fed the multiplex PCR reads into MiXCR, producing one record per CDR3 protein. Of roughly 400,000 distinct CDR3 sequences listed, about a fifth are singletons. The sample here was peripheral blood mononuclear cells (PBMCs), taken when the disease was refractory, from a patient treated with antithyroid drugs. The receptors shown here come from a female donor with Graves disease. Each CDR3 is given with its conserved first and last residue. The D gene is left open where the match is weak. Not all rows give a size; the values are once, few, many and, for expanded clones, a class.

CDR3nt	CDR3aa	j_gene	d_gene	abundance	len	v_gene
TGTGCCAGCCGACGGGAAGGTTCTGGAAACACCATATATTTT	CASRREGSGNTIYF	TRBJ1-3	.	.	14	TRBV19
TGTGCCAGCAGTCCCTTTGGACTAGCGGGAAGTTTCGAGCAGTACTTC	CASSPFGLAGSFEQYF	TRBJ2-7	TRBD2	many	16	TRBV28
TGTGCCACCAGCAGAGATTGGGGACTAGCGGGAGTTGGCTACGAGCAGTACTTC	CATSRDWGLAGVGYEQYF	TRBJ2-7	TRBD2	few	18	TRBV15
TGTGCCAGCAGCCAATACGGGTTTGGCGGGAGGGCCCGATACGAGCAGTACTTC	CASSQYGFGGRARYEQYF	TRBJ2-7	TRBD2	few	18	TRBV4-2
TGTGCCACCAGCGCCCGACAGGGAACTAATGAAGAACTGTTTTTT	CATSARQGTNEELFF	TRBJ1-4	TRBD1	.	15	TRBV15
TGTGCCAGCAGTGTAGCTCCCGACAGGGTAGTGGGTGAAAAACTGTTTTTT	CASSVAPDRVVGEKLFF	TRBJ1-4	TRBD1	many	17	TRBV7-2
TGTGCCAGCAGCCCCCCTCTAGTGAATTCACCCCTCCACTTT	CASSPPLVNSPLHF	TRBJ1-6	.	.	14	TRBV3-1
TGTGCCAGCTCAGAGCCCGGGACTAGCGGGAGGTATAGCTACGAGCAGTACTTC	CASSEPGTSGRYSYEQYF	TRBJ2-7	TRBD2	.	18	TRBV18
TGTGCCAGCAGCTTTACTAGTAGCGGGAGTTACGAGCAGTACTTC	CASSFTSSGSYEQYF	TRBJ2-7	TRBD2	few	15	TRBV7-9
TGCGCCAGCAGCCAAGATCATGAGGGACGTCGGCCCCTCCACTTT	CASSQDHEGRRPLHF	TRBJ1-6	.	.	15	TRBV4-3
TGCAGCGTTGTTGGGGGACAGGGGAGGTCCTACGAGCAGTACTTC	CSVVGGQGRSYEQYF	TRBJ2-7	TRBD1	.	15	TRBV29-1
TGTGCCAGTGACCGGGACAGTGCTACCTACGAGCAGTACTTC	CASDRDSATYEQYF	TRBJ2-7	TRBD1	.	14	TRBV28
TGTGCCAGCAGCTTAGGCGGGAGGGGGGATGAGCAGTTCTTC	CASSLGGRGDEQFF	TRBJ2-1	TRBD2	few	14	TRBV11-1
TGTGCCAGCAGCTTAGAAGGGACAGGGTATGAAAAACTGTTTTTT	CASSLEGTGYEKLFF	TRBJ1-4	TRBD1	many	15	TRBV7-2
TGTGCCAGCAGACTTGGCGCGGGAGTGGGGGAGCAGTACTTC	CASRLGAGVGEQYF	TRBJ2-7	TRBD2	many	14	TRBV11-1
TGCAGTGCTAGACAGGATGCCTACGAGCAGTACTTC	CSARQDAYEQYF	TRBJ2-7	.	few	12	TRBV20-1
TGCAGCGTTGCCCCAGATGGGGCCAACGTCCTGACTTTC	CSVAPDGANVLTF	TRBJ2-6	.	few	13	TRBV29-1
TGTGCCAGCAGCCCTGGAGGGGGCCTGTACCAAGAGACCCAGTACTTC	CASSPGGGLYQETQYF	TRBJ2-5	.	few	16	TRBV7-9
TGTGCCAGCAGCTTAGGGGGTTCTGGAAACACCATATATTTT	CASSLGGSGNTIYF	TRBJ1-3	.	many	14	TRBV7-2
TGTGCCAGCATGGGGGGGGCCCAGCATTTT	CASMGGAQHF	TRBJ1-5	.	.	10	TRBV28
TGCAGTGCTAGGACCACCGGGACAGGACATTCACCCCTCCACTTT	CSARTTGTGHSPLHF	TRBJ1-6	TRBD1	few	15	TRBV20-1
TGTGCCAGCAGTTATGGACCGGGACTAGCGGGAAGGTTTGACTACGAGCAGTACTTC	CASSYGPGLAGRFDYEQYF	TRBJ2-7	TRBD2	many	19	TRBV5-6
TGTGCCAGCACGTTTGCTAGCGGGAGGACACAAGAGACCCAGTACTTC	CASTFASGRTQETQYF	TRBJ2-5	TRBD2	many	16	TRBV6-1
TGTGCCAGCAGTTTTCTTCAGGGGATCGGTAATGAGCAGTTCTTC	CASSFLQGIGNEQFF	TRBJ2-1	.	few	15	TRBV12-3/TRBV12-4
TGCGCCAGCAGCCAAGATGCATTCCGTTATGGAAAACTGTTTTTT	CASSQDAFRYGKLFF	TRBJ1-4	.	few	15	TRBV4-1
TGTGCCAGCAGGGAAGAGGGATACGAGCAGTACTTC	CASREEGYEQYF	TRBJ2-7	.	.	12	TRBV7-8
TGCGCCAGCAGCCCAGAGGCCCGGTCACCCCTCCACTTT	CASSPEARSPLHF	TRBJ1-6	.	few	13	TRBV5-1